Here is one TCR beta chain with its context. The CDR3 runs 11 residues. The V gene's germline CDR1 is SGHVS and CDR2 FNYEAQ. V lost 4 bases, J lost 7 bases, and 7 bases lay in between. The sample originates from a study of blood T cell repertoires in COVID-19. TCRdb keeps only in-frame clones here, not all; method: immunoSEQ multiplex PCR. Here the sample spans 100,000 or so clones, around 87% being singletons. Sequencing was carried out using peripheral blood. The chain recombines TRBV7-6 with TRBJ1-2; possible D gene TRBD1, 6 bases. The TCR originated in a woman in her 30s with acute or convalescent COVID-19. The CDR3 protein is CASSSGVGYTF. DNA of the CDR3: TGTGCCAGCAGCTCAGGGGTTGGCTACACCTTC.